This record concerns one T cell receptor beta chain sequence. Its antigen is not identified. cDNA libraries for TCR alpha and TCR beta, carrying sample barcodes and UMIs, came from 5'RACE with constant-segment primers. MiXCR was run by TCRdb on the 5' RACE reads, yielding one entry per CDR3 protein. The data contain around 250,000 distinct CDR3 sequences, approximately 10% of them singletons. These data belong to a study of T-cell memory formation after mild COVID-19. Study conclusions and caveats: Memory cells collected pre-infection included some clones that later responded, suggesting cross-reactive memory joined. Day 15 to 85 contracting clones showed balanced CD4/CD8; day 15 to 37 expanders favored CD4+.

The trim removed 0 bases at V and 0 bases at J, leaving 4 bases unmatched. The CDR3 runs 17 residues. Germline V gene sequence: CDR1 MGHRA, CDR2 YSYEKL. Specimen: PBMCs or a T cell subset sorted from them (not recorded which). This clonotype was obtained from a man aged 18 to 29 who had mild COVID-19 (a few samples of this study predate the infection). Cell type and time point are not known. The chain recombines TRBV4-1 with TRBJ2-2, with TRBD2 matching 7 bases. The CDR3 is CASSQDRTRTNTGELFF. CDR3 in DNA: TGCGCCAGCAGCCAAGATCGGACTAGGACGAACACCGGGGAGCTGTTTTTT.